A selection of T cell receptor beta chains follows, all from one sample in a study of T cells after yellow fever vaccination. In TCRdb, the 5' RACE reads were re-called with MiXCR into one record per CDR3 protein. The table records a few hundred thousand distinct CDR3 sequences, about a fifth of them present only once. Source: PBMCs, taken 15 days after the yellow fever booster vaccination. These receptors came from a man younger than 45 who received the YFV17D yellow fever vaccine. CDR3s include the opening cysteine and the closing phenylalanine or tryptophan. The D gene is left open where the match is weak. A clone size is listed for some rows: how often the clone was seen (once, few, many), or a class if it is expanded.

size | J | V | D | CDR3 | DNA
few | TRBJ2-2 | TRBV12-3/TRBV12-4 | TRBD1 | CASSERQGLTGELFF | TGTGCCAGCAGTGAACGACAGGGTTTAACCGGGGAGCTGTTTTTT
few | TRBJ2-3 | TRBV7-2 | TRBD2 | CASSLRLAGSTQYF | TGTGCCAGCAGCTTACGACTAGCTGGAAGTACGCAGTATTTT
many | TRBJ2-7 | TRBV7-9 | NA | CASSDLGLYSYEQYF | TGTGCCAGCAGCGATCTCGGGTTATACTCCTACGAGCAGTACTTC
few | TRBJ2-1 | TRBV2 | TRBD2 | CASSEVLLAGARNEQFF | TGTGCCAGCAGTGAAGTACTCCTAGCGGGAGCGCGCAATGAGCAGTTCTTC
few | TRBJ1-1 | TRBV7-2 | NA | CASSLLGVEAFF | TGTGCCAGCAGCTTATTGGGGGTGGAAGCTTTCTTT
few | TRBJ2-2 | TRBV6-1 | NA | CASVVRANTGELFF | TGTGCCAGCGTGGTGCGGGCGAACACCGGGGAGCTGTTTTTT
many | TRBJ1-1 | TRBV5-1 | NA | CASRGQYDTEAFF | TGCGCCAGCAGAGGACAGTACGACACTGAAGCTTTCTTT
NA | TRBJ2-7 | TRBV15 | NA | CATSRDGPYEQYF | TGTGCCACCAGCAGAGATGGGCCCTACGAGCAGTACTTC
NA | TRBJ2-3 | TRBV5-1 | NA | CASSPGAGPRDTQYF | TGCGCCAGCAGCCCTGGGGCAGGACCCCGAGATACGCAGTATTTT
few | TRBJ1-1 | TRBV20-1 | NA | CSARSDRHTEAFF | TGCAGTGCTAGATCCGACAGGCATACTGAAGCTTTCTTT
NA | TRBJ1-4 | TRBV4-2 | NA | CASSLGLATNEKLFF | TGTGCCAGCAGCCTGGGACTTGCAACTAATGAAAAACTGTTTTTT
NA | TRBJ1-2 | TRBV7-8 | TRBD1 | CASSTWDGQGLYGYTF | TGTGCCAGCAGCACCTGGGACGGACAGGGGCTCTATGGCTACACCTTC
few | TRBJ2-7 | TRBV20-1 | TRBD2 | CSAGPGGMGYEQYF | TGCAGTGCTGGTCCGGGAGGGATGGGATACGAGCAGTACTTC
NA | TRBJ2-7 | TRBV4-3 | TRBD2 | CASSQVTGLAGILGCEQYF | TGCGCCAGCAGCCAAGTGACGGGACTAGCGGGAATATTAGGGTGCGAGCAGTACTTC
NA | TRBJ2-1 | TRBV6-1 | NA | CASSRLGSSYNEQFF | TGTGCCAGCAGTCGCCTTGGGTCTTCCTACAATGAGCAGTTCTTC
NA | TRBJ2-1 | TRBV5-1 | NA | CASSFVQNEQFF | TGCGCCAGCAGCTTTGTACAGAATGAGCAGTTCTTC
NA | TRBJ2-1 | TRBV5-1 | TRBD2 | CASSLRLAGGRNEQFF | TGCGCCAGCAGCTTGAGACTAGCGGGAGGGCGGAATGAGCAGTTCTTC
NA | TRBJ2-5 | TRBV12-3/TRBV12-4 | TRBD2 | CASSRTSSSQETQYF | TGTGCCAGCAGTCGGACTAGCAGCTCCCAAGAGACCCAGTACTTC
few | TRBJ1-6 | TRBV7-9 | NA | CASSLEGYNSPLHF | TGTGCCAGCAGCTTAGAGGGTTATAATTCACCCCTCCACTTT
few | TRBJ2-1 | TRBV10-3 | NA | CATSPGSEQFF | TGTGCCACTTCCCCCGGCAGCGAGCAGTTCTTC
NA | TRBJ2-4 | TRBV20-1 | NA | CSASIRRRDIQYF | TGCAGTGCTAGTATCCGCCGGCGGGACATTCAGTACTTC
NA | TRBJ2-7 | TRBV24-1 | NA | CATSDPVTYEQYF | TGTGCCACCAGTGACCCGGTGACCTACGAGCAGTACTTC
many | TRBJ2-5 | TRBV6-5 | NA | CASSYRGVQETQYF | TGTGCCAGCAGTTACAGGGGGGTCCAAGAGACCCAGTACTTC
NA | TRBJ2-2 | TRBV5-1 | TRBD2 | CASSLGRGLADTGELFF | TGCGCCAGCAGCTTGGGGAGGGGACTAGCGGACACCGGGGAGCTGTTTTTT
few | TRBJ2-1 | TRBV20-1 | NA | CSARRGNRAYNEQFF | TGCAGTGCTAGAAGGGGAAACAGGGCTTACAATGAGCAGTTCTTC
many | TRBJ2-1 | TRBV12-3/TRBV12-4 | NA | CASSVRASNEQFF | TGTGCCAGCTCGGTCCGGGCCTCCAATGAGCAGTTCTTC
few | TRBJ2-7 | TRBV20-1 | TRBD1 | CIPPEGQGHEQYF | TGCATCCCACCAGAGGGACAGGGCCACGAGCAGTACTTC
few | TRBJ2-1 | TRBV29-1 | NA | CSVIPFIRGGEGYNEQFF | TGCAGCGTTATCCCTTTTATCAGGGGGGGAGAGGGCTACAATGAGCAGTTCTTC
few | TRBJ2-1 | TRBV18 | TRBD2 | CASSRVPGLAGGYNEQFF | TGTGCCAGCTCACGCGTCCCGGGACTAGCGGGAGGCTACAATGAGCAGTTCTTC
many | TRBJ1-5 | TRBV7-9 | NA | CASSSGTLVVGPQHF | TGTGCCAGCAGCTCCGGGACACTTGTAGTTGGGCCCCAGCATTTT
few | TRBJ1-4 | TRBV7-6 | TRBD1 | CASSSMQGQGGEKLFF | TGTGCCAGCAGCTCCATGCAGGGACAGGGCGGCGAAAAACTGTTTTTT
few | TRBJ2-1 | TRBV5-1 | TRBD2 | CASRTGGTEQFF | TGCGCCAGCAGGACGGGAGGGACCGAGCAGTTCTTC
few | TRBJ2-2 | TRBV14 | TRBD2 | CASSQAQGLGSGGELFF | TGTGCCAGCAGCCAAGCCCAAGGACTAGGATCTGGGGGGGAGCTGTTTTTT
NA | TRBJ2-7 | TRBV28 | TRBD2 | CASSSGTSGRGSYEQYF | TGTGCCAGCAGTTCCGGGACTAGCGGGAGGGGTTCCTACGAGCAGTACTTC
NA | TRBJ2-1 | TRBV12-3/TRBV12-4 | TRBD2 | CASRHSSGGYNEQFF | TGTGCCAGCAGACACAGCAGCGGGGGATACAATGAGCAGTTCTTC
NA | TRBJ2-3 | TRBV20-1 | NA | CSAAPLARADTQYF | TGCAGTGCTGCCCCGCTAGCCAGAGCGGATACGCAGTATTTT
NA | TRBJ2-5 | TRBV29-1 | NA | CSGGHLQEPQYF | TGCAGCGGGGGGCACCTCCAAGAGCCCCAGTACTTC
NA | TRBJ2-1 | TRBV29-1 | TRBD1 | CSVGGQVNYNEQFF | TGCAGCGTTGGGGGACAGGTGAACTACAATGAGCAGTTCTTC
few | TRBJ2-7 | TRBV11-2 | NA | CASSQGLEMYEQYF | TGTGCCAGCAGCCAGGGCCTTGAGATGTACGAGCAGTACTTC
NA | TRBJ2-1 | TRBV20-1 | TRBD2 | CSARDPTSGRIEQFF | TGCAGTGCTAGAGATCCGACTAGCGGGAGGATAGAGCAGTTCTTC
NA | TRBJ2-7 | TRBV5-1 | NA | CASSLTAASSYEQYF | TGCGCCAGCAGCTTAACCGCCGCTAGCTCCTACGAGCAGTACTTC
few | TRBJ2-3 | TRBV4-3 | NA | CASSRVGGKTDTQYF | TGCGCCAGCAGCCGTGTTGGGGGGAAAACAGATACGCAGTATTTT
NA | TRBJ2-5 | TRBV2 | TRBD1 | CASREHGTEETQYF | TGTGCCAGCAGAGAGCATGGGACAGAAGAGACCCAGTACTTC
few | TRBJ2-3 | TRBV20-1 | NA | CSASFGSGDTQYF | TGCAGTGCTAGCTTCGGGAGTGGGGATACGCAGTATTTT
NA | TRBJ2-1 | TRBV29-1 | NA | CSATSSQSSYNEQFF | TGCAGCGCTACTAGTTCCCAAAGCTCCTACAATGAGCAGTTCTTC
NA | TRBJ2-4 | TRBV28 | TRBD1 | CASSQGAVSSRNIQYF | TGTGCCAGCAGTCAGGGGGCTGTATCTAGCAGAAACATTCAGTACTTC
NA | TRBJ2-1 | TRBV7-2 | TRBD2 | CASSPPVAGGRYEQFF | TGTGCCAGCAGCCCTCCCGTGGCGGGAGGGCGATATGAGCAGTTCTTC
few | TRBJ2-1 | TRBV10-3 | TRBD1 | CAISESPGQGGNEQFF | TGTGCCATCAGTGAGTCTCCAGGACAGGGTGGAAATGAGCAGTTCTTC
once | TRBJ2-6 | TRBV18 | NA | CASSQSTVTHYSGANVLTF | TGTGCCAGCTCACAATCAACAGTGACACATTACTCTGGGGCCAACGTCCTGACTTTC
NA | TRBJ2-3 | TRBV3-1 | TRBD2 | CASSPAGFRDTQYF | TGTGCCAGCAGCCCAGCGGGATTTCGAGATACGCAGTATTTT
few | TRBJ1-2 | TRBV6-6 | NA | CASSYSGYTF | TGTGCCAGCAGTTACTCTGGCTACACCTTC
few | TRBJ2-1 | TRBV6-2/TRBV6-3 | NA | CASSPILEQFF | TGTGCCAGCAGCCCTATTCTTGAGCAGTTCTTC